Below are 27 T cell receptor beta chains sequenced from a single sample in a study of cytomegalovirus exposure and HLA in healthy donors. In the PCR, 60 Vbeta and 13 Jbeta primers were used. The repertoire was sequenced with immunoSEQ multiplex PCR; TCRdb's copy has only in-frame clones and lacks some. The sample includes roughly 180,000 clones, more than 65% of them seen just once. Source material: PBMCs. These receptor sequences come from a young man in good health and CMV-seronegative.

The count of this clone is one. This chain links TRBV5-6 with TRBJ2-1, with unresolved D. V shed 2 bases and J shed 11 bases, with 11 bases lying between them. The CDR3 is 12 amino acids. Germline CDR1 and CDR2: SGHDT and YYEEEE. Here the CDR3 DNA reads TGTGCCAGCAGCTTTGGTGGGCCCCAGCAGTTCTTC. Amino acid sequence: CASSFGGPQQFF.

The V gene is TRBV30, the J gene TRBJ2-7; tentative D call: TRBD1 (6 bases). Germline V gene lookup returns CDR1 GTSNPN and CDR2 SVGIG (reference sequence). The V gene lost 0 bases and the J gene lost 5 bases, with 17 bases spanning the gap. The length of the CDR3 is 15 residues. CDR3 sequence reads: CAWSVRDTGTNEQYF. The CDR3 DNA follows: TGTGCCTGGAGTGTCAGGGACACAGGTACGAACGAGCAGTACTTC.

The V gene is TRBV27, the J gene TRBJ1-4, with D possibly TRBD1 on 5 matching bases. The CDR3 is made up of 16 amino acids. The germline V gene has CDR1 MNHEY and CDR2 SMNVEV (reference sequence). With 1 base removed from V and 5 bases from J, the gap between germline ends came to 14 bases. The CDR3 nucleotides read TGTGCCAGCAGTTTATGGGGGGGGACGGGGAATGAAAAACTGTTTTTT. This encodes CASSLWGGTGNEKLFF.

This clone appeared a single time. The rearrangement uses TRBV30 and TRBJ1-5, with D maybe TRBD1 (5 bases). This CDR3 has 16 residues. Germline loops: CDR1 GTSNPN, CDR2 SVGIG (reference sequence). V was shortened by 2 bases and J by 0 bases, with 14 bases between the two germline ends. The CDR3 DNA reads as TGTGCCTGGAGTCCTCAGGGACTTTTTAGCAATCAGCCCCAGCATTTT. Translation gives CAWSPQGLFSNQPQHF.

Remarks on this clone: Germline is not matched at one junction end, which may reflect a read error. The chain has TRBV7-9 and TRBJ1-2; D is unclear. The length of the CDR3 is 12 residues. Germline CDR1 is SEHNR and CDR2 is FQNEAQ (reference sequence). The CDR3 region has the DNA TGTTCCAGCAGCTTAGGAGCTGATGGCTACACCTTC. Residues: CSSSLGADGYTF.

In its sample, this clone was seen once. The CDR3 DNA reads TGTGCCAGCAGCATTAGCGGGAGGGCCAACACCGGGGAGCTGTTTTTT. Amino acids: CASSISGRANTGELFF. The V gene is TRBV9, the J gene TRBJ2-2, with TRBD2 identical over 11 bases. This CDR3 is built from 16 residues. Germline CDR1 SGDLS, CDR2 YYNGEE. After removal of 4 bases from V and 2 bases from J, the junction contained 4 bases not matched to a gene.

The V gene is TRBV15, the J gene TRBJ1-4, with TRBD1 matching over 7 bases. The CDR3 is made up of 14 amino acids. V shed 1 base, J shed 7 bases, and the junction held 3 bases outside the gene matches. Germline CDR1 is LNHNV and CDR2 is YYDKDF (reference sequence). The CDR3 loop reads CATSRVAGGEKLFF. In DNA form, the CDR3 reads TGTGCCACCAGCAGAGTGGCAGGGGGTGAAAAACTGTTTTTT.

This rearrangement joins TRBV28 to TRBJ2-7, with 7 bases aligning to TRBD1. CDR1 is MDHEN and CDR2 is SYDVKM in the germline V gene. The CDR3 spans 13 residues. V dropped 6 bases and J dropped 0; count of bases not matched to a gene: 2. CDR3 protein: CASRGQDSYEQYF. DNA of the CDR3: TGTGCCAGCAGAGGACAGGACTCCTACGAGCAGTACTTC.

The genes are TRBV6-5 and TRBJ1-5; D call uncertain. Germline loops: CDR1 MNHEY, CDR2 SVGAGI. This CDR3 comprises 15 residues. V lost 2 bases to trimming and J lost 0 bases, with 8 bases between them. CDR3 region: CASSYGPYSNQPQHF. The CDR3 DNA follows: TGTGCCAGCAGTTACGGGCCTTATAGCAATCAGCCCCAGCATTTT.

V and J are TRBV18 and TRBJ2-1; 9 nucleotides match TRBD2. Germline V CDR1 and CDR2: KGHSH, LQKENI. V trimming: 1 base; J trimming: 6 bases; junction bases outside the gene matches: 7. The CDR3 spans 16 residues. This CDR3 reads CASSPLAGGPINEQFF. The DNA for the CDR3 is TGTGCCAGCTCACCACTGGCGGGGGGGCCTATCAATGAGCAGTTCTTC.

The chain uses TRBV6-6 and TRBJ1-1; possible D gene TRBD1, 5 bases. CDR3 size: 16 residues. The germline V and J ends were trimmed by 0 bases and 6 bases, with 17 bases remaining between them. Germline CDR1 and CDR2: MNHNY and SVGAGI (reference sequence). The CDR3 loop is CASSYSMGGGIAEAFF. The CDR3, as DNA: TGTGCCAGCAGTTACTCGATGGGGGGTGGGATTGCTGAAGCTTTCTTT.

The genes are TRBV28 and TRBJ1-1, with D unclear. CDR1 is MDHEN and CDR2 is SYDVKM in the germline V gene. The V end lost 6 bases, the J end lost 4 bases, and 21 bases lay between the germline ends. CDR3 length: 16 residues. The CDR3 here is CASSPLGNIGVTEAFF. CDR3 DNA sequence: TGTGCCAGCAGCCCCTTAGGGAATATCGGGGTCACTGAAGCTTTCTTT.

A few counts support this clone. The chain combines TRBV6-4 with TRBJ2-1; D is undetermined. This CDR3 comprises 13 residues. V was shortened by 4 bases and J by 9 bases, with 13 bases between the two germline ends. Germline lookup yields CDR1 MRHNA and CDR2 SNTAGT. The CDR3 DNA follows: TGTGCCAGCAGTGTCGGCCCGACTGGTGAGCAGTTCTTC. It translates to CASSVGPTGEQFF.

This chain links TRBV9 with TRBJ2-2; 11 positions agree with TRBD2. Germline CDR1 is SGDLS and CDR2 is YYNGEE. V was clipped by 3 bases and J by 4 bases; unmatched bases: 8. There are 17 residues in the CDR3. In DNA form, the CDR3 reads TGTGCCAGCAGCGGAAGGCCTAGCGGGGGGACCACCGGGGAGCTGTTTTTT. Translation: CASSGRPSGGTTGELFF.

V gene TRBV28 combines with J gene TRBJ2-2; TRBD1 might be the D (5 bases). The V end lost 2 bases, the J end lost 4 bases, and 8 bases lay between the germline ends. The CDR3 contains 14 residues. Germline V gives CDR1 MDHEN, CDR2 SYDVKM. The CDR3 bases are TGTGCCAGCAGTTTACCAGGGCTCACCGGGGAGCTGTTTTTT. Amino acids: CASSLPGLTGELFF. The full variable domain, completed using reference TRBV28 and TRBJ2-2, is DVKVTQSSRYLVKRTGEKVFLECVQDMDHENMFWYRQDPGLGLRLIYFSYDVKMKEKGDIPEGYSVSREKKERFSLILESASTNQTSMYLCASSLPGLTGELFFGEGSRLTVL.

The V call is TRBV18, the J call TRBJ2-7, with 7 positions matching TRBD2. CDR1 is KGHSH, CDR2 LQKENI, per germline. The CDR3 is made up of 15 amino acids. With V trimmed by 4 bases and J by 6 bases, 12 bases remained unmatched. CDR3 sequence reads: CASSLDPSGLGEQYF. DNA of the CDR3: TGTGCCAGCTCACTAGACCCCTCAGGACTAGGCGAGCAGTACTTC.

V usage is TRBV28 and J usage is TRBJ2-5; a possible D gene is TRBD1 (5 bases). The CDR3 loop spans 15 amino acids. The germline V gene has CDR1 MDHEN and CDR2 SYDVKM. V lost 5 bases and J 4 bases, leaving 17 bases between the germline ends. The CDR3 loop is CASSTPQGSGETQYF. The CDR3, as DNA: TGTGCCAGCAGTACCCCTCAGGGTTCGGGAGAGACCCAGTACTTC. The variable domain in full, completed from reference TRBV28 and TRBJ2-5, reads DVKVTQSSRYLVKRTGEKVFLECVQDMDHENMFWYRQDPGLGLRLIYFSYDVKMKEKGDIPEGYSVSREKKERFSLILESASTNQTSMYLCASSTPQGSGETQYFGPGTRLLVL.

V and J are TRBV28 and TRBJ2-5; D may be TRBD2 (8 bases). Germline CDR1 and CDR2: MDHEN and SYDVKM. Trimming cost V 5 bases and J 9 bases, with 25 bases left between them. The CDR3 runs to 16 residues. CDR3 in amino acids: CASSPRQGFSGGAQYF. In DNA, the CDR3 is TGTGCCAGCAGTCCAAGACAGGGATTCTCGGGGGGGGCCCAGTACTTC.

The chain links TRBV21-1 to TRBJ2-7; TRBD1 is the table's D call and was not checked against the DNA. TRBV21-1 is listed as a pseudogene. This CDR3 spans 21 amino acids. CDR3 DNA sequence: TGTGCCAGCAGCAACGAAGACAGGGGGATCTTTACCTCCCCACTTGTCTACGAGCAGTACTTC. Its protein is CASSNEDRGIFTSPLVYEQYF.

This clone was counted a single time. This chain uses TRBV28 with TRBJ1-5; no reliable D call. CDR1 MDHEN and CDR2 SYDVKM come from the germline V gene. The V end was cut by 3 bases, the J end by 5 bases, with 8 bases between. This CDR3 comprises 13 residues. The CDR3 region has the DNA TGTGCCAGCAGTTTCCGACGGGATCAGCCCCAGCATTTT. Translation: CASSFRRDQPQHF.

The chain couples TRBV29-1 to TRBJ1-3; no firm D call. This CDR3 region has 14 residues. In germline, CDR1 is SQVTM, CDR2 ANQGSEA. The V end lost 4 bases, the J end lost 4 bases, and 14 bases lay between the germline ends. CDR3 loop: CSVVPGRSGNTIYF. The CDR3 bases are TGCAGCGTTGTACCCGGGAGGTCCGGAAACACCATATATTTT.

The J gene is TRBJ2-1, the V gene TRBV7-2; possibly TRBD1 for D (6 bases). The CDR3 is made up of 16 amino acids. Germline lookup yields CDR1 SGHTA and CDR2 FQGNSA. With 2 bases removed from V and 3 bases from J, the gap between germline ends came to 14 bases. The chain's CDR3 is CASSLLQGRIYNEQFF. DNA for the CDR3: TGTGCCAGCAGCTTATTGCAGGGGCGGATCTACAATGAGCAGTTCTTC.

J is TRBJ1-2 and V is TRBV4-3; D remains ambiguous. Germline CDR1 LGHNA, CDR2 YSLEER. The CDR3 extends over 14 amino acids. Trimming took off 1 base at V and 2 bases at J, with 8 bases between the two ends. The CDR3, as DNA: TGCGCCAGCAGCCAAGGGAGGGTGAACTATGGCTACACCTTC. Translation gives CASSQGRVNYGYTF.

Concerning this clone itself: The identical CDR3 is also encoded by other nucleotide sequences in the sample. This sequence joins TRBV28 and TRBJ2-7; possible D gene TRBD1, 5 bases. The V end lost 5 bases, the J end lost 2 bases, and 19 bases lay between the germline ends. Germline V gene sequence: CDR1 MDHEN, CDR2 SYDVKM. This CDR3 is 16 amino acids long. This CDR3 is CASSPPSGTGAYEQYF. The DNA of the CDR3 is TGTGCCAGCAGTCCCCCGTCCGGAACAGGAGCCTACGAGCAGTACTTC.

This clone was recorded only once. The chain joins TRBV6-5 to TRBJ2-3, with D possibly matching TRBD1 (7 bases). Germline CDR1 reads MNHEY; CDR2 reads SVGAGI. The CDR3 has 14 residues. With 6 bases removed from V and 4 bases from J, the gap between germline ends came to 14 bases. Written as DNA, the CDR3 is TGTGCCAGCAGACGAGGGGGCGGGGCAGATACGCAGTATTTT. Translation: CASRRGGGADTQYF.

The genes are TRBV10-3 and TRBJ1-5, with 11 nucleotides matching TRBD1. The junction had 9 bases not matched to a gene; V was cut back by 5 bases and J by 0 bases. CDR1 and CDR2 (germline): ENHRY, SYGVKD. CDR3 length: 18 amino acids. CDR3: CAISPGQGAVDSNQPQHF. The CDR3 DNA is TGTGCCATCAGTCCTGGACAGGGGGCGGTCGATAGCAATCAGCCCCAGCATTTT.

This chain connects TRBV6-1 to TRBJ1-2; D possibly corresponds to TRBD1 (5 bases). Trimming removed 6 bases at V and 7 bases at J, with 15 bases between. Germline lookup yields CDR1 MNHNS and CDR2 SASEGT. This CDR3 spans 13 amino acids. CDR3 in DNA: TGTGCCAGCAGGTCCGGGACTCCCTTTGGCTACACCTTC. This encodes CASRSGTPFGYTF.